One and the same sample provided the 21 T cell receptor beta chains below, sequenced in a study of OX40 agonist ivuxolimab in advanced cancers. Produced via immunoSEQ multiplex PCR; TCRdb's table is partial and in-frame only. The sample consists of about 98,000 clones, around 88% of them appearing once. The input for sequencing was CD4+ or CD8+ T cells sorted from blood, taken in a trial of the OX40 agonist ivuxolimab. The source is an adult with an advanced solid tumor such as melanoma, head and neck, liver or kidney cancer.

CDR3 nucleotide sequence: TGTGCCAGCAGCGCTACAGGGGAGGATGGCTACACCTTC. It yields the protein CASSATGEDGYTF. The rearrangement joins TRBV5-5 to TRBJ1-2, with 7 bases fitting TRBD1. This CDR3 is 13 amino acids long. Losses at the gene ends were 4 bases for V and 6 bases for J; bases not matched to a gene: 6. Germline CDR1 reads SGHKS; CDR2 reads YYEKEE (reference sequence).

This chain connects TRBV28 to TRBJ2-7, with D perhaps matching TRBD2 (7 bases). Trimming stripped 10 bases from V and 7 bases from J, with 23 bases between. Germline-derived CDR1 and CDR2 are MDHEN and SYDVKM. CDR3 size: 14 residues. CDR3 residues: CAITHREGGSEQYF. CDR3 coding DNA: TGTGCCATCACCCACAGGGAGGGGGGGTCGGAGCAGTACTTC.

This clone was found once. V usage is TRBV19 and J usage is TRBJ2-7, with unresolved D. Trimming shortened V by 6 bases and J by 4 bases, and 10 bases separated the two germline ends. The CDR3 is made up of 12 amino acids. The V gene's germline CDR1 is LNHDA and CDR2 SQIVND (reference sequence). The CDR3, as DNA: TGTGCCAGTAGCTTCGGACGGTACGAGCAGTACTTC. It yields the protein CASSFGRYEQYF.

The CDR3 sequence is CASSQEQGNSNQPQHF. Here the CDR3 DNA reads TGTGCCAGCTCTCAAGAACAGGGGAATAGCAATCAGCCCCAGCATTTT. The chain is built from TRBV18 and TRBJ1-5, with 7 bases aligning to TRBD1. The CDR3 sequence is 16 residues long. Germline CDR1 reads KGHSH; CDR2 reads LQKENI. V was clipped by 6 bases and J by 0 bases; unmatched bases: 8.

The CDR3 sequence: CASSQGGPGTNEKLFF. In DNA form, the CDR3 reads TGTGCCAGCAGCCAAGGGGGGCCAGGAACTAATGAAAAACTGTTTTTT. The chain links TRBV14 to TRBJ1-4, with a possible D match to TRBD1 (6 bases). The V and J ends lost 1 base and 1 base respectively, with 10 bases between them. The CDR3 spans 16 residues. Germline V lookup: CDR1 SGHDN, CDR2 FVKESK.

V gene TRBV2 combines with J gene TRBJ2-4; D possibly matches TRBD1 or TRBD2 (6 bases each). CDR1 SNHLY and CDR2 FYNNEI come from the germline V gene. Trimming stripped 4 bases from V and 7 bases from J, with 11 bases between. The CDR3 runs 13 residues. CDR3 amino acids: CASSGGAGNIQYF. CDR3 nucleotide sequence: TGTGCCAGCAGTGGGGGGGCCGGGAACATTCAGTACTTC.

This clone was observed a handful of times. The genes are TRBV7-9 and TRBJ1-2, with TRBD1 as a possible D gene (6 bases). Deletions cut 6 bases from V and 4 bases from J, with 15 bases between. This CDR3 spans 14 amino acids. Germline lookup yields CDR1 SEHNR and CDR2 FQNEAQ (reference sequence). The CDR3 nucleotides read TGTGCCAGCAGACCCAAGGGGGGTCTCTATGGCTACACCTTC. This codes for CASRPKGGLYGYTF.

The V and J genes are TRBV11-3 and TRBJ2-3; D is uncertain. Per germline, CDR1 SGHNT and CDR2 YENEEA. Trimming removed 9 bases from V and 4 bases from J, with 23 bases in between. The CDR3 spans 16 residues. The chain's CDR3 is CARGPTPGPVADTQYF. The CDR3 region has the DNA TGTGCCAGAGGGCCTACACCGGGCCCCGTGGCAGATACGCAGTATTTT.

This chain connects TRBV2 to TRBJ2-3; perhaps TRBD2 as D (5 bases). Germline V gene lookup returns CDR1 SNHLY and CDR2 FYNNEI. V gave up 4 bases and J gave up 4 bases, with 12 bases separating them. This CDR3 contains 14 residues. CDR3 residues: CASSAEGLPDTQYF. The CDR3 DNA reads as TGTGCCAGCAGTGCCGAGGGTTTGCCAGATACGCAGTATTTT.

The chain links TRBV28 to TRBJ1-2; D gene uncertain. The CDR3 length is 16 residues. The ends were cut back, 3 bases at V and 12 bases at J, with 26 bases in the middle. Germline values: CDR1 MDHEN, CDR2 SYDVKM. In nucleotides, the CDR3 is TGTGCCAGCAGTTTCACATTCTCGCGGACCTCTATGCTCCACACCTTC. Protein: CASSFTFSRTSMLHTF.

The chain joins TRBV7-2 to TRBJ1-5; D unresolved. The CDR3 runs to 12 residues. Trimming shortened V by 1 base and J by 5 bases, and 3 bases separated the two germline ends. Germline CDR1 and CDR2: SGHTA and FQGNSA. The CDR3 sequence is CASSLDHQPQHF. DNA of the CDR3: TGTGCCAGCAGCTTAGACCATCAGCCCCAGCATTTT.

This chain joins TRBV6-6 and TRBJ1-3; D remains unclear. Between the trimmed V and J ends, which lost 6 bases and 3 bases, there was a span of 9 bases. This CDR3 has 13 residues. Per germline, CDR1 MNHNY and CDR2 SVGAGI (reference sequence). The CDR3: CASRPPGGNTIYF. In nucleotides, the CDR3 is TGTGCCAGCAGACCGCCCGGTGGAAACACCATATATTTT.

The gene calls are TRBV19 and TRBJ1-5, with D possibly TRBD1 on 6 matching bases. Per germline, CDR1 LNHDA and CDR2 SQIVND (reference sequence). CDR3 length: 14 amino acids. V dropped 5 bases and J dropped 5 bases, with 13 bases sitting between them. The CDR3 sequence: CASSPRDTDQPQHF. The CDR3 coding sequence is TGTGCCAGTAGTCCACGGGACACAGATCAGCCCCAGCATTTT.

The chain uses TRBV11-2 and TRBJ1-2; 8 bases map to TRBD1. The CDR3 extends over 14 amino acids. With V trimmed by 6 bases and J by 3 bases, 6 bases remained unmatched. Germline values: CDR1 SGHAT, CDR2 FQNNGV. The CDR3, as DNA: TGTGCCAGCAGGCGACAGGGGAATGACTATGGCTACACCTTC. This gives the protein CASRRQGNDYGYTF. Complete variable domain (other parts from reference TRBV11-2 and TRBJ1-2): EAGVAQSPRYKIIEKRQSVAFWCNPISGHATLYWYQQILGQGPKLLIQFQNNGVVDDSQLPKDRFSAERLKGVDSTLKIQPAKLEDSAVYLCASRRQGNDYGYTFGSGTRLTVV.

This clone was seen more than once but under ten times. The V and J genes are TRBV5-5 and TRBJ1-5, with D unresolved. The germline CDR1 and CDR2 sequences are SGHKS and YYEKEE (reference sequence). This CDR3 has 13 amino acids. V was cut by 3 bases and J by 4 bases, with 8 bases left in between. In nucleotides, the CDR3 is TGTGCCAGCAGCTCGGACGGGAATCAGCCCCAGCATTTT. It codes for CASSSDGNQPQHF.

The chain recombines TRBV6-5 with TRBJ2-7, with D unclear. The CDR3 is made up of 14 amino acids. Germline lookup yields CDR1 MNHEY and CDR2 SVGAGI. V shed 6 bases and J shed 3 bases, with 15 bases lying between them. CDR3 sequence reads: CASSVVGSIYEQYF. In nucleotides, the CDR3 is TGTGCCAGCAGCGTGGTTGGGTCGATCTACGAGCAGTACTTC.

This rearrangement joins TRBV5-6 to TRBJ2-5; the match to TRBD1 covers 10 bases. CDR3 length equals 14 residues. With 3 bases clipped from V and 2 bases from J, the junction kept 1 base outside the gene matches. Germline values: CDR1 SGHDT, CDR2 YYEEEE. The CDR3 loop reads CASSWDRGQETQYF. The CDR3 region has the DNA TGTGCCAGCAGCTGGGACAGGGGTCAAGAGACCCAGTACTTC.

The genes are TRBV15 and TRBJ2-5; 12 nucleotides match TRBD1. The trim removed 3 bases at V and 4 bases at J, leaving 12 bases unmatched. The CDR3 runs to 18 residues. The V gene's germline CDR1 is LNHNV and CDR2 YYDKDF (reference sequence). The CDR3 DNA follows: TGTGCCACCAGCAGGGGGGACAGGGGGCTTAGGTGGCGAGAGACCCAGTACTTC. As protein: CATSRGDRGLRWRETQYF.

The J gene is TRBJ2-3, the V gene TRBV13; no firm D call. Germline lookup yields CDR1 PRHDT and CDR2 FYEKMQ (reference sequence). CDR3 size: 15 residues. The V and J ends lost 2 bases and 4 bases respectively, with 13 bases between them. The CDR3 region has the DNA TGTGCCAGCAGCTTACCCCCCCCGGAACCAGATACGCAGTATTTT. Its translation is CASSLPPPEPDTQYF.

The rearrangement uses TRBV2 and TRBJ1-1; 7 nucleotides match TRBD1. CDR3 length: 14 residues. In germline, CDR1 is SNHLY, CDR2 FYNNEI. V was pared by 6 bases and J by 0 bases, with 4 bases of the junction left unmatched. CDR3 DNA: TGTGCCAGCAGCGACAGGGAGGTGAACACTGAAGCTTTCTTT. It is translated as CASSDREVNTEAFF.

Here the CDR3 reads CATTGIGDGYTF. The DNA for the CDR3 is TGTGCCACCACGGGGATCGGGGACGGCTACACCTTC. This sequence joins TRBV2 and TRBJ1-2; tentatively, D is TRBD1 (5 bases). Germline V gene data show CDR1 as SNHLY and CDR2 as FYNNEI. V was trimmed by 10 bases and J by 8 bases, leaving 17 bases between them. This CDR3 is built from 12 residues.